This T cell receptor (beta chain) was profiled in a study of T cells in Graves' hyperthyroidism and ophthalmopathy (dated by TCRdb to the late 2010s). As for the study more broadly: Peripheral blood samples were taken at initial diagnosis, before any treatment was given. To identify TCR V-J signatures that set the groups apart, the researchers used a discovery cohort of 100 patients, made up of 40 to 45 with Graves' ophthalmopathy and around 58 with stable Graves' hyperthyroidism. Prospective prediction of ophthalmopathy was tested in an independent validation cohort consisting of 18 hyperthyroidism patients and about 17 patients who later progressed to ophthalmopathy. The roughly 90 discovery patients were divided at random into training and test sets in a 7:3 ratio. Thyroid tissue and blood T-cell repertoires from several Graves' hyperthyroidism patients were also compared in the study. After blood sampling, hyperthyroidism patients were treated with methimazole at a starting dose of 30 mg daily, and ophthalmopathy patients were treated with high-dose intravenous methylprednisolone. The paper reports TCR Vbeta CDR3 sequencing of approximately 140 peripheral blood samples: fewer than 50 ophthalmopathy, under 80 hyperthyroidism and around 17 progressor patients. What the work shows at the level of the full study, not this receptor alone: Sample size was not statistically predetermined, and blinding of investigators to group allocation was not performed. Most expanded thyroid clonotypes (frequency above 0.001) were also detected in blood, suggesting blood repertoires may reflect thyroid immune responses. During validation, the model predicted progression to ophthalmopathy a median of approximately six months ahead of onset, with 60% to 71% sensitivity and about 72% specificity. A model built on a 13 V-J signature distinguished ophthalmopathy from stable hyperthyroidism, reaching 85% to 90% sensitivity and around 81% specificity in cross-validation and 80%/75% in testing.

This clonotype was recorded many times. Its antigen has not been determined. Base qualities are not at hand, and no much larger clone is one base apart. Graves' hyperthyroidism was defined as stable when no progression to ophthalmopathy occurred over 18 months of follow-up. Hyperthyroidism patients were aged 18 to 65 years and newly diagnosed, with disease duration of less than 2 months. Any patient with an uncontrolled infection, another autoimmune disease, pregnancy or lactation was excluded. Diagnoses relied on clinical symptoms, serum thyroxine and TRAb, thyroid ultrasound and orbital computed tomography. PBMCs were isolated from about 9.2 ml of fresh peripheral blood by Ficoll-Paque density gradient centrifugation. Total RNA was extracted with Trizol reagent, and quality was checked on an Agilent 2100 Bioanalyzer. For CDR1 and CDR2, the germline V gene lists SGHTA and FQGTGA. V has 5 bases trimmed and J has 8 bases trimmed; junction bases matching no gene number 8. Including cysteine and phenylalanine, the CDR3 has 13 amino acids. Of all the DNA, just the CDR3 is kept, 39 bases in frame from base 1.

The TCR beta CDR3 regions were amplified from RNA transcripts. A first-round RT-PCR of the TCR CDR3 used the HTBI primer set with the Qiagen OneStep RT-PCR kit. Libraries were constructed in a second round of multiplex PCR, after which size selection and purification were performed. Sequencing of the libraries was done on an Illumina HiSeq2000 using paired-end 100 bp reads. The paper's data handling went like this. SOAPnuke was used to process the raw data, removing reads that contained adapters or uncalled bases, had a mean Phred below 15, or lacked an exact match to the constant primer or identifier. COPE v1.2.5 was used to merge high-quality paired reads, and clonotypes were defined as unique nucleotide sequences. MiTCR v1.1 was used to align clonotypes to the IMGT TRBV, TRBD and TRBJ reference segments. The analysis included only V-J combinations with a frequency above 0.0001, which together covered roughly 99% of the repertoires. The TCS score was defined as F50 (clonal expansion) divided by E x V (chaos), with BLOSUM62-based TCRdist calculated between CDR3 peptides within each V-J. Welch's t-statistics and random forest reduced roughly 530 V-J features to roughly 13, which were used in a naive Bayes classifier (R e1071). In-frame beta chains were kept once TCRdb had trimmed the public reads at Q25 with fastp and called clones with MiXCR. When rows share a CDR3 protein, they turn into one entry using the most common DNA and genes. The V and J calls shown here were made by TCRdb, not taken from the authors' results. The sample yields 600,000 to 650,000 distinct CDR3 sequences; around 15% were counted once. 3% to 4% of the sample lies in the top ten.

This TCR came from a woman aged 30 to 39 with Graves' hyperthyroidism. The chain uses TRBV7-3 and TRBJ1-1, and 7 junctional nucleotides match TRBD1. The sequencing input was blood. The CDR3 corresponds to CASSQNRGAEAFF. The DNA sequence is as follows: TGTGCCAGCAGCCAGAACAGGGGCGCCGAAGCTTTCTTT.